This T cell receptor beta chain is from a study of post-analysis software for immune sequencing data. Background on the study: The courses of disease that were included comprised relapsing-remitting, secondary progressive and progressive-relapsing multiple sclerosis.

Findings and limits, study-wide: Normalized Chao1 diversity was significantly reduced in patients versus controls. Patients used about 5 TRBV segments, including TRBV5-6, TRBV5-1 and TRBV20-1, more often than controls. Strong same-batch co-clustering of samples appeared with F measure clustering.

CDR3 length equals 13 residues. V was shortened by 4 bases and J by 2 bases, with 9 bases between the two germline ends. Turning to this clonotype: The antigen remains unidentified.

Libraries were made from TCR beta cDNA, and they carried unique molecular identifiers. Out of roughly 0.85 to 11 million T cells, a few hundred thousand cDNA molecules were generated. TCRdb reanalysed the PCR reads using MiXCR and keeps one entry per CDR3 protein. This sample has approximately 770,000 distinct CDR3 sequences, with roughly 46% found just once. The V call is TRBV12-3 or TRBV12-4, the J call TRBJ2-7, with a tentative D call TRBD1 (6 bases). The receptor's source is a girl between 5 and 17 years old with multiple sclerosis. The sequenced material came from blood. The CDR3, as DNA: TGTGCCAGCAGTTATGGGGGCCCCTACGAGCAGTACTTC. Residues: CASSYGGPYEQYF.